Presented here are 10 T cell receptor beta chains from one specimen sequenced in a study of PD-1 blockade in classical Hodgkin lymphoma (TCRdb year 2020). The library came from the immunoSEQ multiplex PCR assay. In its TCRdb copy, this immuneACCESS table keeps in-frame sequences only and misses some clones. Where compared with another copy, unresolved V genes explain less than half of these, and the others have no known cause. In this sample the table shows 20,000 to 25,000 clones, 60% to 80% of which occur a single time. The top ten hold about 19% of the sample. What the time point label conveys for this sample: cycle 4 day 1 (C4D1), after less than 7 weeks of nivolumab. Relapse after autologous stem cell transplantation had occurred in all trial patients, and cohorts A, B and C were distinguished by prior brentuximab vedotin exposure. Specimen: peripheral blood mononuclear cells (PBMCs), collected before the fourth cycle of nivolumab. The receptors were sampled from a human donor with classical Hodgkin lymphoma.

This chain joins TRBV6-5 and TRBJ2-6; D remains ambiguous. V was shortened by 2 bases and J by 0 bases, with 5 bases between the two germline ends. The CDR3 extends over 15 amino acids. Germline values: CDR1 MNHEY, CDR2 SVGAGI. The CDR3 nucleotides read TGTGCCAGCAGTTACGGCCCCTCTGGGGCCAACGTCCTGACTTTC. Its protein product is CASSYGPSGANVLTF.

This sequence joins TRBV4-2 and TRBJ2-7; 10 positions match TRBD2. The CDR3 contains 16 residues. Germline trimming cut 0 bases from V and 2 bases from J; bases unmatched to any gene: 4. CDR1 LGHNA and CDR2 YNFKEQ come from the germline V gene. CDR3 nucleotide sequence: TGTGCCAGCAGCCAAGATGGGACTAGCGCCGCCTACGAGCAGTACTTC. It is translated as CASSQDGTSAAYEQYF.

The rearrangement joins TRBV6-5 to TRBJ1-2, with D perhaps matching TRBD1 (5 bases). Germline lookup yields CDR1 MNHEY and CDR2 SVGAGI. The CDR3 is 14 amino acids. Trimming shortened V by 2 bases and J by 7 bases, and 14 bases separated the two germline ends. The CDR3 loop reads CASSYGGREGGYTF. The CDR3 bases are TGTGCCAGCAGTTACGGCGGCAGGGAAGGTGGCTACACCTTC.

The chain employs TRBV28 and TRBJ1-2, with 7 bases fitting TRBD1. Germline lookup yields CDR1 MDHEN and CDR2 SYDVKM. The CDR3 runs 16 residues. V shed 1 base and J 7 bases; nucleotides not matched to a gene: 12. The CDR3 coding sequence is TGTGCCAGCAGTTTATCGTGGGGGCGACAGGGCGGTGGCTACACCTTC. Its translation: CASSLSWGRQGGGYTF.

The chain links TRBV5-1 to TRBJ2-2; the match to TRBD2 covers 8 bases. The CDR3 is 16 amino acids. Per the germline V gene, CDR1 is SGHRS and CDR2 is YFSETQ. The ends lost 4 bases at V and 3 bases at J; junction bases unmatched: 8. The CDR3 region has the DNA TGCGCCAGCAGCGAAATTGCGGGAGGACACACCGGGGAGCTGTTTTTT. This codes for CASSEIAGGHTGELFF.

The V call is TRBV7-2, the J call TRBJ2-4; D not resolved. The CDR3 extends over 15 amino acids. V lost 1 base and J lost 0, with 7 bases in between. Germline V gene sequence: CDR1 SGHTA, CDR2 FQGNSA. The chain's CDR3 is CASSLDWVAKNIQYF. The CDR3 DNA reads TGTGCCAGCAGCTTAGATTGGGTAGCCAAAAACATTCAGTACTTC.

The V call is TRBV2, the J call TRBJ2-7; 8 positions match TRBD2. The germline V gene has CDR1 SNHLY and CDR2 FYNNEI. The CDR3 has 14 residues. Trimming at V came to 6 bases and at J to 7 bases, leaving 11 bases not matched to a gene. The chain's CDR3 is CASRPGGGLREQYF. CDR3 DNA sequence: TGTGCCAGCAGACCGGGGGGGGGCCTACGGGAGCAGTACTTC.

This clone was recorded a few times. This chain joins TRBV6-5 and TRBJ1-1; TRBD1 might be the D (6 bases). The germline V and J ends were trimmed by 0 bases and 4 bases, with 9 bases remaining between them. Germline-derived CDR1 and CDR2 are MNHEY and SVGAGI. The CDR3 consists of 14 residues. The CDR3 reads CASSYSGGGTEAFF. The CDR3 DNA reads TGTGCCAGCAGTTACTCAGGGGGAGGCACTGAAGCTTTCTTT.

CDR3 residues: CASRPGTVFNYGYTF. CDR3 in DNA: TGTGCCAGCAGACCGGGGACAGTTTTTAACTATGGCTACACCTTC. The chain uses TRBV6-6 and TRBJ1-2, with 7 bases fitting TRBD1. Germline CDR1 MNHNY, CDR2 SVGAGI (reference sequence). V lost 6 bases, J lost 1 base, and 8 bases stayed unmatched. CDR3 length equals 15 residues.

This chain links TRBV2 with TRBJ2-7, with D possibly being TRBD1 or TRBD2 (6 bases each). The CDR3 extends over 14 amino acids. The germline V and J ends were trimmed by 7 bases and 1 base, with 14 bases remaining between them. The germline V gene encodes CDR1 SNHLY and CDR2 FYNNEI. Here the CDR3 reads CASKGGFWSYEQYF. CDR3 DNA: TGTGCCAGCAAGGGGGGCTTTTGGTCCTACGAGCAGTACTTC.